This T cell receptor beta chain was sequenced in a study of response to subunit inactivated influenza vaccine (dated 2018 in TCRdb). Regarding the complete study: Deep quantitative T cell receptor repertoire profiling was used in the study to track responses to a trivalent subunit inactivated influenza vaccine.

The library came from RT-PCR. The instrument given in TCRdb is Illumina HiSeq 2500. The public reads were quality trimmed at Q25 with fastp and then assembled into clones with MiXCR by TCRdb, keeping productive beta chains. Rows with one shared CDR3 protein collapse into an entry with the most common genes and DNA. The table for this sample lists fewer than 600,000 distinct CDR3 sequences; approximately 7.3% of them were counted only once. In total, the top ten clones hold around 13% of the sample. The germline ends are 12 bases apart after V is trimmed by 1 base and J by 5 bases. Reading from cysteine to phenylalanine, the CDR3 counts 14 amino acids. Of all the DNA, just the CDR3 is kept, 42 bases in frame from base 1. CDR1 SGHTA and CDR2 FQGNSA were looked up in the germline V gene. This clonotype was detected ten times or more. No cognate antigen has been identified for it. No base quality values were provided; no much bigger clone lies one nucleotide off.

Overall study results and their limits: It was suggested by the authors that each seasonal influenza vaccination may recruit only a limited number of new T cells.

The clonotype comes from a man between 50 and 69 years old who received an inactivated influenza vaccine. Donor details come from another sample of the same person, matched by shared clones. The input for sequencing was PBMCs from blood, taken around 2 years after vaccination. The chain joins TRBV7-2 to TRBJ2-7, with the D gene call left open. CDR3 reads: CASSLVGSFHEQYF. The nucleotides read TGTGCCAGCAGCTTAGTCGGCTCCTTCCACGAGCAGTACTTC.